Listed here are 22 T cell receptor beta chains from one sample, sequenced in a study of blood T cell repertoires in COVID-19 (TCRdb year 2020). The method was the immunoSEQ multiplex PCR assay. This immuneACCESS table, as held by TCRdb, lists in-frame sequences with V and J called but not all clones. Of the missing ones, under half trace to an unresolved V gene in checked studies; the others have no known cause. This sample lists a few hundred thousand clones; roughly 90% were detected once. The leading ten clones occupy approximately 15% of the sample. The sample comprised PBMCs or T cells enriched from blood (not recorded which). Every receptor here comes from a man aged 25 to 40 who had been exposed to COVID-19.

This rearrangement joins TRBV6-2 or TRBV6-3 to TRBJ2-1; D remains ambiguous. Trimming cost V 4 bases and J 5 bases, with 9 bases left between them. Looked up from germline, CDR1 is MNHEY and CDR2 is SVGEGT. This CDR3 has 13 amino acids. The CDR3, as DNA: TGTGCCAGCAGTTTTCGCCAGAACAATGAGCAGTTCTTC. Its protein is CASSFRQNNEQFF.

This sequence joins TRBV27 and TRBJ1-1, with D perhaps matching TRBD1 (6 bases). Germline V gene sequence: CDR1 MNHEY, CDR2 SMNVEV (reference sequence). The CDR3 totals 17 residues. V was cut by 6 bases and J by 0 bases, with 20 bases left in between. CDR3 nucleotides: TGTGCCAGCAGGGGGGCGCGGGGGGGCGTTTTGAACACTGAAGCTTTCTTT. It encodes CASRGARGGVLNTEAFF.

The V and J genes are TRBV2 and TRBJ1-4, with 8 bases that match TRBD1. Germline CDR1 SNHLY, CDR2 FYNNEI. Losses at the gene ends were 4 bases for V and 3 bases for J; bases not matched to a gene: 7. This CDR3 has 16 residues. The CDR3 protein is CASSARQGNANEKLFF. CDR3 in DNA: TGTGCCAGCAGTGCTCGACAGGGGAACGCTAATGAAAAACTGTTTTTT.

J is TRBJ1-3 and V is TRBV2, with D possibly matching TRBD1 (5 bases). CDR3 size: 16 residues. The V end was cut by 5 bases, the J end by 1 base, with 15 bases between. CDR1 and CDR2 from the germline V gene are SNHLY and FYNNEI. The CDR3 loop is CASSRSEEGSGNTIYF. The CDR3 DNA reads as TGTGCCAGCAGTCGCTCTGAGGAGGGGTCTGGAAACACCATATATTTT.

This chain connects TRBV7-9 to TRBJ1-2, with a possible D match to TRBD1 (6 bases). Germline CDR1 and CDR2: SEHNR and FQNEAQ (reference sequence). Trimming took 9 bases from V and 2 from J, leaving 10 bases between them. The CDR3 runs to 12 residues. CDR3 in amino acids: CARHRVNYGYTF. The CDR3 nucleotides read TGTGCCAGGCACAGGGTAAACTATGGCTACACCTTC.

The rearrangement links TRBV7-3 to TRBJ2-2; D call uncertain. CDR1 is SGHTA and CDR2 is FQGTGA in the germline V gene. The CDR3 length is 12 residues. Deletions cut 2 bases from V and 7 bases from J, with 5 bases between. Written as DNA, the CDR3 is TGTGCCAGCAGCTTACGGGTCGGGGAGCTGTTTTTT. Protein sequence: CASSLRVGELFF.

This chain uses TRBV4-1 with TRBJ2-3; TRBD1 agrees at 7 bases. Germline assignment: CDR1 MGHRA and CDR2 YSYEKL. J was trimmed by 2 bases and V by 0 bases; bases with no gene match: 11. The CDR3 covers 18 residues. CDR3 DNA sequence: TGCGCCAGCAGCCAAGATTTCGAGGGGGCTAGTCACACAGATACGCAGTATTTT. Its protein is CASSQDFEGASHTDTQYF.

The V and J genes are TRBV2 and TRBJ2-7; 10 bases agree with TRBD1. J gave up 2 bases and V 6 bases, and 4 bases lay outside the gene matches. Per the germline V gene, CDR1 is SNHLY and CDR2 is FYNNEI. The CDR3 has 14 amino acids. The CDR3 region has the DNA TGTGCCAGCAGCCGGGACAGGGGTGCCTACGAGCAGTACTTC. Translation gives CASSRDRGAYEQYF.

The chain couples TRBV4-2 to TRBJ2-1, with 8 bases fitting TRBD2. CDR1 LGHNA and CDR2 YNFKEQ come from the germline V gene. The CDR3 runs to 15 residues. The ends lost 7 bases at V and 2 bases at J; junction bases unmatched: 7. The CDR3 region is CASNRLGGAYNEQFF. DNA for the CDR3: TGTGCCAGCAACAGGCTCGGGGGGGCCTACAATGAGCAGTTCTTC.

The genes are TRBV5-5 and TRBJ1-5; 10 nucleotides agree with TRBD1. This CDR3 region has 14 residues. CDR1 and CDR2 (germline): SGHKS, YYEKEE (reference sequence). Germline trimming cut 4 bases from V and 5 bases from J; bases unmatched to any gene: 3. The CDR3 reads CASSVGTGDQPQHF. The CDR3 DNA reads as TGTGCCAGCAGCGTAGGGACAGGGGATCAGCCCCAGCATTTT.

V gene TRBV10-3 combines with J gene TRBJ2-1, with TRBD1 matching over 9 bases. This CDR3 spans 14 amino acids. The ends lost 3 bases at V and 6 bases at J; junction bases unmatched: 3. Germline CDR1 ENHRY, CDR2 SYGVKD. The CDR3 region has the DNA TGTGCCATCAGTGAAAGGGGACAGGGCAATGAGCAGTTCTTC. It yields the protein CAISERGQGNEQFF.

The table lists this clone with a few counts. The chain uses TRBV12-5 and TRBJ2-2; TRBD1 agrees at 10 bases. Germline V gene data show CDR1 as LGHNT and CDR2 as FRNRAP. V shed 11 bases, J shed 3 bases, and the junction held 6 bases outside the gene matches. CDR3 length: 14 residues. The CDR3 reads CAGRQGADTGELFF. CDR3 DNA sequence: TGTGCTGGAAGACAGGGGGCGGACACCGGGGAGCTGTTTTTT.

The chain has TRBV5-5 and TRBJ1-6; D gene unclear. The CDR3 loop spans 15 amino acids. Germline CDR1 SGHKS, CDR2 YYEKEE (reference sequence). Trimming pared 2 bases from V and 5 bases from J, leaving 11 bases between. This CDR3 is CASSLEAEDNSPLHF. The CDR3 region has the DNA TGTGCCAGCAGCTTAGAGGCAGAAGATAATTCACCCCTCCACTTT. Supplemented by reference TRBV5-5 and TRBJ1-6, the full variable domain reads DAGVTQSPTHLIKTRGQQVTLRCSPISGHKSVSWYQQVLGQGPQFIFQYYEKEERGRGNFPDRFSARQFPNYSSELNVNALLLGDSALYLCASSLEAEDNSPLHFGNGTRLTVT.

As DNA, the CDR3 is TGTGCCAGCAGCCAGGACCTCGGGGAGGGAGCATTATATAATTCACCCCTCCACTTT. The encoded protein is CASSQDLGEGALYNSPLHF. This chain connects TRBV14 to TRBJ1-6; D gene uncertain. Trimming stripped 3 bases from V and 4 bases from J, with 22 bases between. Germline values: CDR1 SGHDN, CDR2 FVKESK. CDR3 size: 19 residues.

The table lists this clone with a few counts. This rearrangement joins TRBV27 to TRBJ1-5; D remains ambiguous. The CDR3 extends over 14 amino acids. Trimming removed 2 bases at V and 5 bases at J, with 10 bases between. From germline, CDR1 is MNHEY and CDR2 SMNVEV (reference sequence). The CDR3 DNA reads as TGTGCCAGCAGTTTAGGGCAGCTCGATCAGCCCCAGCATTTT. Its protein is CASSLGQLDQPQHF.

The chain carries TRBV10-3 and TRBJ1-3, with D unclear. The CDR3 length is 16 residues. Looked up from germline, CDR1 is ENHRY and CDR2 is SYGVKD. V lost 7 bases and J lost 0, with 16 bases in between. This chain's CDR3 is CAITGDLFSSGNTIYF. CDR3 bases: TGTGCCATCACCGGAGACCTATTCAGCTCTGGAAACACCATATATTTT.

The V and J genes are TRBV6-5 and TRBJ1-6; 7 nucleotides line up with TRBD1. The CDR3 totals 15 residues. CDR1 and CDR2 (germline): MNHEY, SVGAGI. After removal of 7 bases from V and 7 bases from J, the junction contained 10 bases not matched to a gene. In DNA, the CDR3 is TGTGCCAGCAAATTGACAGGGAGAGGAAATTCACCCCTCCACTTT. Encoded protein: CASKLTGRGNSPLHF.

The rearrangement uses TRBV7-9 and TRBJ1-1; 8 bases line up with TRBD1. V shed 7 bases, J shed 7 bases, and the junction held 11 bases outside the gene matches. The V gene's germline CDR1 is SEHNR and CDR2 FQNEAQ (reference sequence). This CDR3 is 14 amino acids long. The CDR3 spells CASKEDRGRVEAFF. CDR3 DNA: TGTGCCAGCAAAGAAGACAGGGGCCGGGTTGAAGCTTTCTTT.

V is TRBV7-2 and J is TRBJ1-2; no reliable D call. The CDR3 extends over 13 amino acids. V was pared by 5 bases and J by 6 bases, with 13 bases between. Germline-derived CDR1 and CDR2 are SGHTA and FQGNSA. In nucleotides, the CDR3 is TGTGCCAGCAGCCCCCGAGAGGGCGATGGCTACACCTTC. Translating gives CASSPREGDGYTF.

This clone appeared once. The genes are TRBV6-5 and TRBJ2-7; 7 nucleotides line up with TRBD1. The V gene's germline CDR1 is MNHEY and CDR2 SVGAGI. V dropped 7 bases and J dropped 4; count of bases not matched to a gene: 4. The CDR3 runs to 12 residues. This CDR3 reads CASKDRLYEQYF. As DNA, the CDR3 is TGTGCCAGCAAGGACAGGTTATACGAGCAGTACTTC.

This chain joins TRBV5-8 and TRBJ2-7; D uncertain. The CDR3 runs 14 residues. V shed 1 base and J shed 4 bases, with 12 bases lying between them. Germline CDR1 and CDR2: SGHTS and YDEGEE. The CDR3 protein is CASSLSTMRYEQYF. The CDR3 region has the DNA TGTGCCAGCAGCTTGTCTACAATGAGGTACGAGCAGTACTTC.

This clone was detected once. The rearrangement links TRBV2 to TRBJ1-1; D is unresolved. CDR3 size: 11 residues. Germline lookup yields CDR1 SNHLY and CDR2 FYNNEI. V was clipped by 7 bases and J by 1 base, with 4 bases between them. The CDR3 DNA reads as TGTGCCAGCACTAGGAACACTGAAGCTTTCTTT. Translation: CASTRNTEAFF.